The source of this T cell receptor (beta chain) is a study of blood T cell repertoires in COVID-19. On the study more broadly: The origin of the acute and convalescent COVID-19 samples was the United States, Italy and Spain. PBMCs, B-cell-depleted T cells, or T cells were the source of the cDNA or gDNA that made up the material.

How the authors handled the data: Amplification with reference gene primers provided the estimates of nucleated cell counts. Libraries were prepared by immunoSEQ multiplex PCR; TCRdb keeps only in-frame clonotypes and omits some of them. Clone size and V and J calls were adopted from that table, with D and trimming inferred from the DNA. The table records 13,000 or so clones, roughly 88% of them present only once. With 3 bases clipped from V and 9 bases from J, the junction kept 7 bases outside the gene matches. Germline CDR1 is SGHTS and CDR2 is YDEGEE. The CDR3 loop spans 14 amino acids. The clonotype comes from a human donor in a cohort sampled during active COVID-19. Sequencing was carried out using peripheral blood. The rearrangement uses TRBV5-8 and TRBJ2-1; 9 nucleotides match TRBD2. The CDR3 DNA follows: TGTGCCAGCAGCTGGCGGGGGGGCGACGGTGAGCAGTTCTTC. Translating it yields CASSWRGGDGEQFF.